The table lists the clone carrying this T cell receptor beta chain with a count of one. Its specificity is unknown. cDNA libraries for TCR beta contained unique molecular identifiers. TCRdb re-called the PCR reads through MiXCR, storing one row per CDR3 protein. The sample contains some 700,000 distinct CDR3 sequences, approximately 60% of which appear only once. The entry originates in a study of post-analysis software for immune sequencing data. With V trimmed by 5 bases and J by 4 bases, 14 bases remained unmatched. The CDR3 length is 17 residues. From germline, CDR1 is SGHAT and CDR2 FQNNGV. Broader study findings: Controls showed lower frequencies than patients for several TRBV segments, and TRBV5-6, TRBV5-1 and TRBV20-1 were among these.

The TCR sequence derives from a girl aged 2 to 9 with multiple sclerosis. Material for sequencing was blood. The rearrangement joins TRBV11-2 to TRBJ2-1; 7 bases map to TRBD2. The CDR3, as DNA: TGTGCCAGCAGCGCAGTCCCCCGGGGGGACTATTACAATGAGCAGTTCTTC. Translating it yields CASSAVPRGDYYNEQFF.